This note documents a single TCR beta chain sequence. Its target is not known. This entry belongs to a study of lymphopenia after photon versus proton radiotherapy. Study observations and caveats: Oligoclonal CD8+ Temra expansion after nadir drove photon patients' diversity drop. Under photons, naive T cells and diversity fell while effector/memory populations rose. Authors raise, but do not show, better survival with proton therapy. Larger post-nadir TCR diversity loss correlated inversely with survival in deceased patients.

The method was immunoSEQ multiplex PCR; TCRdb's version includes in-frame clones alone and lacks a portion of them. The sample shows tens of thousands of clones, more than 70% of them seen only once. CDR3 length: 16 amino acids. Germline V gene lookup returns CDR1 LNHDA and CDR2 SQIVND (reference sequence). Trimming pared 6 bases from V and 7 bases from J, leaving 25 bases between. This clonotype was obtained from a woman in her seventies with pancreatic cancer. Some clones in this sample may be carry-over from other donors' samples. The genes are TRBV19 and TRBJ2-7, with D tentatively TRBD2 (6 bases). This sample comprised peripheral blood, obtained from a patient treated with proton-based radiotherapy. The CDR3 DNA follows: TGTGCCAGTAGCGAAATGGAGGGTATTGGCGCGGGGGAGCAGTACTTC. Translating it yields CASSEMEGIGAGEQYF.